The clone carrying this T cell receptor beta chain was detected only a few times. The antigen remains unidentified. The amount of total RNA extracted per sample was at least 6 micrograms. This specimen comes from a study of blood T cells in healthy people across ages. General study findings and limits: Older individuals had lower TCR beta diversity per million T cells (the decline was roughly linear). Estimated diversity, derived from one million T cells, was regarded as an underestimate.

Through a sample-barcoded 5' primer and a J-beta primer mix, a second PCR was run for 7 to 11 cycles. The yield of each sample was at least 2.5 million CDR3-containing paired-end reads. TCRdb re-called the 5' RACE reads with MiXCR, one entry per CDR3 protein. The sample records hundreds of thousands of distinct CDR3 sequences, 60% to 80% being singletons. This CDR3 region has 15 residues. From germline, CDR1 is SGHKS and CDR2 YYEKEE (reference sequence). Trimming pared 0 bases from V and 2 bases from J, leaving 10 bases between. Specimen: blood. The receptor comes from a man aged 25 to 45 in good health. The chain couples TRBV5-5 to TRBJ2-3; D gene uncertain. The CDR3 coding sequence is TGTGCCAGCAGCTTGGCCTTGGTACCCACAGATACGCAGTATTTT. It encodes CASSLALVPTDTQYF. Supplemented by reference TRBV5-5 and TRBJ2-3, the full variable domain reads DAGVTQSPTHLIKTRGQQVTLRCSPISGHKSVSWYQQVLGQGPQFIFQYYEKEERGRGNFPDRFSARQFPNYSSELNVNALLLGDSALYLCASSLALVPTDTQYFGPGTRLTVL.